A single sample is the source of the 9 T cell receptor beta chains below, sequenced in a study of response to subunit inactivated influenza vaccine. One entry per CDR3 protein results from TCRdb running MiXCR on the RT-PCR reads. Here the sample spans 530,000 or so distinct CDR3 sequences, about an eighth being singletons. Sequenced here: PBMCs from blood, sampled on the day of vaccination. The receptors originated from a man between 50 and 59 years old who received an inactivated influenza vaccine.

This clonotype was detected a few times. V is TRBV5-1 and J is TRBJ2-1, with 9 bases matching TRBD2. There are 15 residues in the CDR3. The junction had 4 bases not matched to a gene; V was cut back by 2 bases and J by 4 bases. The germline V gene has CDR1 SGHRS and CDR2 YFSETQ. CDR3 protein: CASSLVGLAYNEQFF. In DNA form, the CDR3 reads TGCGCCAGCAGCTTAGTAGGACTAGCGTACAATGAGCAGTTCTTC.

CDR3 loop: CSASFLGEQYF. The DNA of the CDR3 is TGCAGTGCTAGCTTTCTAGGCGAGCAGTACTTC. The V and J genes are TRBV20-1 and TRBJ2-7; D is undetermined. The CDR3 sequence is 11 residues long. Per the germline V gene, CDR1 is DFQATT and CDR2 is SNEGSKA (reference sequence). The V and J ends lost 3 bases and 6 bases respectively, with 9 bases between them.

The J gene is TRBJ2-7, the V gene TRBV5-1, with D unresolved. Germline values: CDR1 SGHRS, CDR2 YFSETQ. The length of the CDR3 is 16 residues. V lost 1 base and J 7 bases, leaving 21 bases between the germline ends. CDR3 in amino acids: CASSLNGFGGGEEQYF. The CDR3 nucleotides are TGCGCCAGCAGCTTGAACGGTTTTGGCGGTGGGGAAGAGCAGTACTTC. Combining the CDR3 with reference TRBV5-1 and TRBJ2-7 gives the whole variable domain KAGVTQTPRYLIKTRGQQVTLSCSPISGHRSVSWYQQTPGQGLQFLFEYFSETQRNKGNFPGRFSGRQFSNSRSEMNVSTLELGDSALYLCASSLNGFGGGEEQYFGPGTRLTVT.

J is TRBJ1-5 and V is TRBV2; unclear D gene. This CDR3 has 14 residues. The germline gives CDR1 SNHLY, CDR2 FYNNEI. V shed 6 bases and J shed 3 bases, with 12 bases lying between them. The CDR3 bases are TGTGCCAGCAGGGAGGGCCTCCTCAATCAGCCCCAGCATTTT. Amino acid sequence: CASREGLLNQPQHF.

The CDR3 nucleotides read TGTGCCAGTAAGGTTAGCGGGGAGCTCCAAACAGATACGCAGTATTTT. Protein product: CASKVSGELQTDTQYF. V gene TRBV19 combines with J gene TRBJ2-3; the match to TRBD2 covers 8 bases. Germline V gene sequence: CDR1 LNHDA, CDR2 SQIVND (reference sequence). The CDR3 has 16 residues. Germline trimming cut 7 bases from V and 3 bases from J; bases unmatched to any gene: 12.

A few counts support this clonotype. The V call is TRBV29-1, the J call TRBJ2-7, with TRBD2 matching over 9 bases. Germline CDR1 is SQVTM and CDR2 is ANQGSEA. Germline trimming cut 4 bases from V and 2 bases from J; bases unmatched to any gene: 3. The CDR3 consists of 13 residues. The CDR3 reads CSVGGRGTYEQYF. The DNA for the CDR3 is TGCAGCGTTGGCGGGAGGGGGACCTACGAGCAGTACTTC.

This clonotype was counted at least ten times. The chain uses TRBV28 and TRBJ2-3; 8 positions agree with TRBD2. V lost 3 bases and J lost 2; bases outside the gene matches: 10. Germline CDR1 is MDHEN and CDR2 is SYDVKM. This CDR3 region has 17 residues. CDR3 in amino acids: CASSFPKGGRSTDTQYF. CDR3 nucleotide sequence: TGTGCCAGCAGTTTCCCGAAGGGCGGGAGGTCCACAGATACGCAGTATTTT.

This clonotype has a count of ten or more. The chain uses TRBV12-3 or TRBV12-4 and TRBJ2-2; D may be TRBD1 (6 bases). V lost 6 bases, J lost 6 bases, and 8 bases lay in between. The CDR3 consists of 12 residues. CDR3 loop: CASSSGAGELFF. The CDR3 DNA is TGTGCCAGCAGCTCAGGGGCCGGGGAGCTGTTTTTT.

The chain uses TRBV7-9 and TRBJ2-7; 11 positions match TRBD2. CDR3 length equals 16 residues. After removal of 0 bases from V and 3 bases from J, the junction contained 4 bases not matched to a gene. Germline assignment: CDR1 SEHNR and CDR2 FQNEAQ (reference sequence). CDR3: CASSLALAGEVYEQYF. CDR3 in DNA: TGTGCCAGCAGCTTAGCACTAGCGGGAGAGGTCTACGAGCAGTACTTC.